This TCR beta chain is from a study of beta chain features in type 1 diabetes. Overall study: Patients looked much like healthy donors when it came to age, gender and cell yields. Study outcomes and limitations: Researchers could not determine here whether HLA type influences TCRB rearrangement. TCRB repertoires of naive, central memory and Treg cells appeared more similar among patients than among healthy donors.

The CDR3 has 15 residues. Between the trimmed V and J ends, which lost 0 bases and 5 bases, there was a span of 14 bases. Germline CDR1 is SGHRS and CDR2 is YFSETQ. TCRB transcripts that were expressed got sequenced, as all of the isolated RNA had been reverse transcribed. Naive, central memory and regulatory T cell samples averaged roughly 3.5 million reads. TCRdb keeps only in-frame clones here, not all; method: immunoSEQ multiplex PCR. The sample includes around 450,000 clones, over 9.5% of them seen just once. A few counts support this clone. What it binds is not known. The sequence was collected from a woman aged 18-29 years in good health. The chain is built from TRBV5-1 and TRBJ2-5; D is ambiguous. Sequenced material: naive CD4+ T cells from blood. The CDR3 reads CASSLGPRGAETQYF. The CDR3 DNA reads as TGCGCCAGCAGCTTGGGACCCCGCGGCGCGGAGACCCAGTACTTC.